This T cell receptor (beta chain) was sequenced during a study of T cell responses to AZD1222 COVID-19 vaccine. The junction had 8 bases not matched to a gene; V was cut back by 6 bases and J by 5 bases. This CDR3 is built from 15 residues. Per germline, CDR1 MNHEY and CDR2 SVGAGI. Generated by immunoSEQ multiplex PCR, the TCRdb table keeps only in-frame clones and is missing some. This repertoire shows over 100,000 clones, 85% to 90% found once; its top ten account for 3.5% to 4.5%. The receptor's source is an adult in good health. The starting material was peripheral blood, obtained on day 0 of AZD1222 vaccination. The rearrangement joins TRBV6-5 to TRBJ2-1; 9 nucleotides match TRBD2. The CDR3 reads CASSPRGGGDNEQFF. The DNA of the CDR3 is TGTGCCAGCAGCCCCCGGGGCGGGGGGGACAATGAGCAGTTCTTC.